The 18 T cell receptor beta chains listed next were all sequenced from one sample in a study of cytomegalovirus exposure and HLA in healthy donors. The PCR had 60 Vbeta and 13 Jbeta primers. Libraries were prepared by immunoSEQ multiplex PCR; TCRdb keeps only in-frame clonotypes and omits some of them. The repertoire includes 150,000 to 180,000 clones, about three quarters of them detected once, and under 4.5% sits in the top ten. Source material: PBMCs. The receptors here all came from a woman aged 35 to 49 in good health and CMV-seronegative.

The J gene is TRBJ2-1, the V gene TRBV5-1; D is perhaps TRBD2 (6 bases). The CDR3 is 15 amino acids. Trimming removed 1 base from V and 2 bases from J, with 10 bases in between. From germline, CDR1 is SGHRS and CDR2 YFSETQ. CDR3 region: CASSLWRDPYNEQFF. DNA for the CDR3: TGCGCCAGCAGCTTGTGGAGGGACCCCTACAATGAGCAGTTCTTC. The variable domain in full, with the rest retrieved from reference TRBV5-1 and TRBJ2-1, is KAGVTQTPRYLIKTRGQQVTLSCSPISGHRSVSWYQQTPGQGLQFLFEYFSETQRNKGNFPGRFSGRQFSNSRSEMNVSTLELGDSALYLCASSLWRDPYNEQFFGPGTRLTVL.

There are a few counts of this clone. The chain combines TRBV2 with TRBJ2-6, with D tentatively TRBD1 (6 bases). From germline, CDR1 is SNHLY and CDR2 FYNNEI. There are 16 residues in the CDR3. V was pared by 11 bases and J by 1 base, with 18 bases between. The CDR3 DNA is TGTGCCGGATACCAGGGGCCCTTGTCTGGGGCCAACGTCCTGACTTTC. This gives the protein CAGYQGPLSGANVLTF.

The chain carries TRBV5-4 and TRBJ1-5; D not resolved. The V and J ends lost 5 bases and 5 bases respectively, with 20 bases between them. Germline CDR1 and CDR2: SGHNT and YYREEE (reference sequence). The CDR3 has 16 residues. The CDR3 DNA is TGTGCCAGCAGTCGTTCAGGTAGACGGTCGGATCAGCCCCAGCATTTT. It is translated as CASSRSGRRSDQPQHF.

Of note for this clone: Other DNA sequences in the same sample also yield this CDR3. The chain uses TRBV6-1 and TRBJ2-7, with 9 bases identical to TRBD1. The CDR3 is made up of 13 amino acids. CDR1 is MNHNS and CDR2 is SASEGT in the germline V gene. With 6 bases clipped from V and 1 base from J, the junction kept 1 base outside the gene matches. The CDR3 reads CASRGTGSYEQYF. The DNA of the CDR3 is TGTGCCAGCAGGGGGACAGGGTCCTACGAGCAGTACTTC.

The chain couples TRBV6-1 to TRBJ1-1, with 9 nucleotides matching TRBD1. Germline V gene data show CDR1 as MNHNS and CDR2 as SASEGT. This CDR3 is built from 15 residues. J gave up 4 bases and V 3 bases, and 6 bases lay outside the gene matches. The CDR3 DNA sequence: TGTGCCAGCAGTGACTTCGGACAGGGGATCACTGAAGCTTTCTTT. It translates to CASSDFGQGITEAFF.

The DNA of the CDR3 is TGTGCCAGTAGTTCCGGGACTGCAACCCTCTACGAGCAGTACTTC. Translated, it gives CASSSGTATLYEQYF. The chain has TRBV19 and TRBJ2-7, with D tentatively TRBD2 (6 bases). Germline CDR1 and CDR2: LNHDA and SQIVND (reference sequence). Trimming left V 5 bases short and J 3 bases short, with 17 bases between. The CDR3 has 15 amino acids.

The genes are TRBV5-1 and TRBJ2-2, with D possibly being TRBD1 (6 bases). Trimming pared 0 bases from V and 6 bases from J, leaving 9 bases between. The CDR3 length is 14 residues. Looked up from germline, CDR1 is SGHRS and CDR2 is YFSETQ. CDR3 nucleotide sequence: TGCGCCAGCAGCTTGGCCACAGGGCCCGGGGAGCTGTTTTTT. Translation: CASSLATGPGELFF. Using reference TRBV5-1 and TRBJ2-2 for the parts outside the CDR3, the full variable domain is KAGVTQTPRYLIKTRGQQVTLSCSPISGHRSVSWYQQTPGQGLQFLFEYFSETQRNKGNFPGRFSGRQFSNSRSEMNVSTLELGDSALYLCASSLATGPGELFFGEGSRLTVL.

The chain uses TRBV15 and TRBJ2-2; TRBD1 matches 11 bases. Trimming at V came to 3 bases and at J to 7 bases, leaving 7 bases not matched to a gene. This CDR3 is 16 amino acids long. The germline gives CDR1 LNHNV, CDR2 YYDKDF (reference sequence). CDR3 residues: CATSRPGQGVHGELFF. The CDR3 bases are TGTGCCACCAGCAGGCCGGGACAGGGGGTGCACGGGGAGCTGTTTTTT.

The chain has TRBV7-9 and TRBJ1-2; TRBD1 matches 10 bases. The V and J ends lost 0 bases and 4 bases, in that order; junction bases with no gene match: 5. CDR3 length: 16 residues. Looked up from germline, CDR1 is SEHNR and CDR2 is FQNEAQ (reference sequence). DNA for the CDR3: TGTGCCAGCAGCTTAGCCGGGACAGGGGTGATCTATGGCTACACCTTC. This translates into CASSLAGTGVIYGYTF. Based on the CDR3 plus reference TRBV7-9 and TRBJ1-2, the full variable domain is DTGVSQNPRHKITKRGQNVTFRCDPISEHNRLYWYRQTLGQGPEFLTYFQNEAQLEKSRLLSDRFSAERPKGSFSTLEIQRTEQGDSAMYLCASSLAGTGVIYGYTFGSGTRLTVV.

The V and J genes are TRBV29-1 and TRBJ1-2; D gene uncertain. CDR1 is SQVTM and CDR2 is ANQGSEA in the germline V gene. This CDR3 is built from 14 residues. V was pared by 2 bases and J by 8 bases, with 18 bases between. The CDR3 DNA is TGCAGCGTTGAACCCAACCGTGGGCTCAAGGGCTACACCTTC. Protein product: CSVEPNRGLKGYTF.

V gene TRBV7-9 combines with J gene TRBJ1-1, with 7 bases fitting TRBD1. Trimming cost V 1 base and J 7 bases; bases outside gene matches: 3. Germline assignment: CDR1 SEHNR and CDR2 FQNEAQ (reference sequence). There are 13 residues in the CDR3. The CDR3 DNA reads as TGTGCCAGCAGCTTAGGTGGGGACAGTGAAGCTTTCTTT. Translating it yields CASSLGGDSEAFF.

V is TRBV6-5 and J is TRBJ1-5, with no clear D. V gave up 0 bases and J gave up 4 bases, with 10 bases separating them. The CDR3 sequence is 15 residues long. Germline CDR1 is MNHEY and CDR2 is SVGAGI. The CDR3 reads CASSYSRLGNQPQHF. The CDR3 coding sequence is TGTGCCAGCAGTTACTCGAGGCTCGGGAATCAGCCCCAGCATTTT.

The chain has TRBV10-3 and TRBJ2-7; TRBD2 agrees at 8 bases. With 5 bases clipped from V and 4 bases from J, the junction kept 22 bases outside the gene matches. This CDR3 contains 19 residues. From germline, CDR1 is ENHRY and CDR2 SYGVKD. CDR3 protein: CAISTLPGLERGGLYEQYF. The CDR3 region has the DNA TGTGCCATCAGTACCCTTCCGGGACTAGAGAGAGGGGGACTATACGAGCAGTACTTC.

V is TRBV6-6 and J is TRBJ2-7; 8 bases map to TRBD2. This CDR3 is built from 15 residues. The trim removed 6 bases at V and 0 bases at J, leaving 7 bases unmatched. Germline V CDR1 and CDR2: MNHNY, SVGAGI (reference sequence). The chain's CDR3 is CASRLAGRNSYEQYF. In nucleotides, the CDR3 is TGTGCCAGCAGATTAGCGGGGAGGAACTCCTACGAGCAGTACTTC.

V gene TRBV5-1 combines with J gene TRBJ2-5; 12 nucleotides match TRBD2. This CDR3 spans 14 amino acids. Germline loops: CDR1 SGHRS, CDR2 YFSETQ. V dropped 4 bases and J dropped 4; count of bases not matched to a gene: 2. CDR3: CASSILAGGETQYF. DNA of the CDR3: TGCGCCAGCAGCATACTAGCGGGAGGAGAGACCCAGTACTTC.

This clone has a single count. CDR3 nucleotides: TGTGCCAGCAGCTTAGATCCCCTTCGTACGCAGTATTTT. Protein sequence: CASSLDPLRTQYF. The rearrangement links TRBV11-2 to TRBJ2-3; D is unclear. This CDR3 is built from 13 residues. The germline V gene encodes CDR1 SGHAT and CDR2 FQNNGV. V was trimmed by 0 bases and J by 8 bases, leaving 9 bases between them.

The rearrangement links TRBV2 to TRBJ1-4, with a tentative D call TRBD1 (5 bases). The length of the CDR3 is 13 residues. The germline CDR1 and CDR2 sequences are SNHLY and FYNNEI. Trimming pared 11 bases from V and 8 bases from J, leaving 18 bases between. In DNA, the CDR3 is TGTGCCGGCATGGGGGAGGAATACGAAAAACTGTTTTTT. Translated, it gives CAGMGEEYEKLFF.

This clone appeared a few times. The chain carries TRBV29-1 and TRBJ1-2, with 9 bases lining up with TRBD1. J was trimmed by 4 bases and V by 6 bases; bases with no gene match: 6. CDR1 is SQVTM, CDR2 ANQGSEA, per germline. The CDR3 loop spans 13 amino acids. In DNA, the CDR3 is TGCAGCGTCCCGACAGGGGGTGGCTATGGCTACACCTTC. Its protein is CSVPTGGGYGYTF.